Below, 20 T cell receptor beta chains from the same sample are listed, as sequenced in a study of blood T cell repertoires in COVID-19. Sequenced by immunoSEQ multiplex PCR; TCRdb stores in-frame clones only, minus some. The sample holds roughly 100,000 clones, around 85% seen once. Sequenced material: peripheral blood. These receptor sequences come from a man aged 65 to 79 with active or convalescent COVID-19.

The chain is built from TRBV28 and TRBJ1-3; 9 bases agree with TRBD1. V trimming: 5 bases; J trimming: 3 bases; junction bases outside the gene matches: 5. CDR1 is MDHEN and CDR2 is SYDVKM in the germline V gene. The CDR3 consists of 15 residues. CDR3 sequence reads: CASSPGQGYGNTIYF. CDR3 coding DNA: TGTGCCAGCAGTCCGGGACAGGGCTATGGAAACACCATATATTTT.

The chain recombines TRBV2 with TRBJ1-2, with 7 bases aligning to TRBD1. Germline values: CDR1 SNHLY, CDR2 FYNNEI. J was trimmed by 7 bases and V by 11 bases; bases with no gene match: 13. The CDR3 spans 13 residues. CDR3 sequence (DNA): TGTGCCGGAATAGGGGTTGGGGACAGTGGCTACACCTTC. As protein: CAGIGVGDSGYTF.

This clone was seen once. V usage is TRBV28 and J usage is TRBJ2-7; 8 bases map to TRBD1. CDR3 size: 14 residues. Germline CDR1 reads MDHEN; CDR2 reads SYDVKM. With 2 bases clipped from V and 7 bases from J, the junction kept 7 bases outside the gene matches. The CDR3 DNA reads as TGTGCCAGCAGTTTAAGGGGGACAGGTAGGGAGCAGTACTTC. Its translation is CASSLRGTGREQYF.

This rearrangement joins TRBV7-9 to TRBJ2-6; 7 bases are shared with TRBD1. The CDR3 sequence is 16 residues long. Losses at the gene ends were 5 bases for V and 0 bases for J; bases not matched to a gene: 4. Germline V CDR1 and CDR2: SEHNR, FQNEAQ (reference sequence). CDR3 protein: CASSRTGPSGANVLTF. DNA for the CDR3: TGTGCCAGCAGCCGGACAGGTCCCTCTGGGGCCAACGTCCTGACTTTC.

This clone was seen only once. The chain joins TRBV5-1 to TRBJ2-5; D gene ambiguous. Germline CDR1 and CDR2: SGHRS and YFSETQ. The CDR3 is made up of 14 amino acids. Trimming left V 4 bases short and J 3 bases short, with 13 bases between. DNA for the CDR3: TGCGCCAGCAGCCCAGTAGGCGGTGAAGAGACCCAGTACTTC. This sequence encodes CASSPVGGEETQYF.

The chain uses TRBV5-4 and TRBJ2-5; 7 bases match TRBD2. The germline V gene has CDR1 SGHNT and CDR2 YYREEE (reference sequence). The V gene end was trimmed by 4 bases and the J gene end by 5 bases; junction bases not matched to a gene: 8. The CDR3 is 14 residues long. The CDR3 is CASSPGLVPETQYF. In DNA, the CDR3 is TGTGCCAGCAGCCCCGGACTAGTCCCCGAGACCCAGTACTTC. The full variable domain, its missing parts supplied by reference TRBV5-4 and TRBJ2-5, is ETGVTQSPTHLIKTRGQQVTLRCSSQSGHNTVSWYQQALGQGPQFIFQYYREEENGRGNFPPRFSGLQFPNYSSELNVNALELDDSALYLCASSPGLVPETQYFGPGTRLLVL.

V is TRBV11-3 and J is TRBJ2-3; TRBD2 aligns across 14 bases. CDR1 and CDR2 (germline): SGHNT, YENEEA. The junction had 4 bases not matched to a gene; V was cut back by 5 bases and J by 3 bases. The CDR3 is made up of 16 amino acids. CDR3 sequence (DNA): TGTGCCAGCAGCCCAGGACTAGCGGGGGGAACAGATACGCAGTATTTT. Protein sequence: CASSPGLAGGTDTQYF.

The chain uses TRBV7-9 and TRBJ1-5, with 12 bases aligning to TRBD1. The CDR3 runs 18 residues. V shed 5 bases, J shed 1 base, and the junction held 9 bases outside the gene matches. Looked up from germline, CDR1 is SEHNR and CDR2 is FQNEAQ (reference sequence). DNA for the CDR3: TGTGCCAGCAGCCAAGGGGGGACAGGGGGCTTGAGCAATCAGCCCCAGCATTTT. This sequence encodes CASSQGGTGGLSNQPQHF.

This sequence joins TRBV28 and TRBJ1-1; 10 bases are shared with TRBD1. Germline CDR1 and CDR2: MDHEN and SYDVKM. The ends lost 3 bases at V and 6 bases at J; junction bases unmatched: 10. The CDR3 loop spans 16 amino acids. In DNA form, the CDR3 reads TGTGCCAGCAGTTTCGCTGGGACAGGGGTTAGGGCTGAAGCTTTCTTT. Residues: CASSFAGTGVRAEAFF.

The chain recombines TRBV5-1 with TRBJ1-1, with D possibly matching TRBD1 (6 bases). Germline V CDR1 and CDR2: SGHRS, YFSETQ. V was cut by 4 bases and J by 4 bases, with 14 bases left in between. The CDR3 contains 14 residues. The CDR3 DNA reads as TGCGCCAGCAGCGAGGAAACAGGGTTCACTGAAGCTTTCTTT. It encodes CASSEETGFTEAFF.

The chain combines TRBV18 with TRBJ2-1; 9 nucleotides align to TRBD2. This CDR3 region has 16 residues. CDR1 and CDR2 from the germline V gene are KGHSH and LQKENI. The J segment lost 7 bases and the V segment lost 4 bases, leaving 11 bases of the junction unmatched. The CDR3 loop reads CASSRNSGSGGNEQFF. For the CDR3, the DNA is TGTGCCAGCTCACGAAATAGCGGGAGCGGTGGGAATGAGCAGTTCTTC.

This clone has more than one count but fewer than ten. The V and J genes are TRBV28 and TRBJ2-1; 7 bases align to TRBD2. The CDR3 extends over 15 amino acids. Germline CDR1 reads MDHEN; CDR2 reads SYDVKM. V shed 3 bases and J 5 bases; nucleotides not matched to a gene: 7. The CDR3 loop is CASSLGLSVHNEQFF. For the CDR3, the DNA is TGTGCCAGCAGTTTGGGACTATCGGTGCACAATGAGCAGTTCTTC.

This clone was recorded a few times. The chain combines TRBV5-1 with TRBJ1-1, with D perhaps matching TRBD1 (5 bases). The CDR3 contains 16 residues. The germline CDR1 and CDR2 sequences are SGHRS and YFSETQ. V was cut by 2 bases and J by 4 bases, with 18 bases left in between. CDR3 DNA: TGCGCCAGCAGCTTAAGCATTCAGGGATCTGCCACTGAAGCTTTCTTT. Amino acids: CASSLSIQGSATEAFF. Together with reference TRBV5-1 and TRBJ1-1, the CDR3 gives the full variable domain: KAGVTQTPRYLIKTRGQQVTLSCSPISGHRSVSWYQQTPGQGLQFLFEYFSETQRNKGNFPGRFSGRQFSNSRSEMNVSTLELGDSALYLCASSLSIQGSATEAFFGQGTRLTVV.

This clone occurred a few times. The chain recombines TRBV7-6 with TRBJ2-2; 12 bases line up with TRBD1. CDR1 SGHVS and CDR2 FNYEAQ come from the germline V gene. This CDR3 spans 15 amino acids. Trimming cost V 3 bases and J 8 bases; bases outside gene matches: 4. The DNA of the CDR3 is TGTGCCAGCAGCTTGGGGACAGGGGGCTTTGGGGAGCTGTTTTTT. Encoded protein: CASSLGTGGFGELFF.

This clone was counted many times. J is TRBJ1-2 and V is TRBV7-9; D is undetermined. Trimming left V 5 bases short and J 2 bases short, with 12 bases between. Germline V CDR1 and CDR2: SEHNR, FQNEAQ (reference sequence). There are 14 residues in the CDR3. The DNA for the CDR3 is TGTGCCAGCAGCCTTCCGGGAGCCAACTATGGCTACACCTTC. Protein product: CASSLPGANYGYTF.

The chain links TRBV5-4 to TRBJ2-3; 15 bases match TRBD2. The ends lost 3 bases at V and 2 bases at J; junction bases unmatched: 7. The CDR3 extends over 18 amino acids. CDR1 is SGHNT and CDR2 is YYREEE in the germline V gene (reference sequence). CDR3 in DNA: TGTGCCAGCAGCTCGTCTGGGACTAGCGGGGGGTACACAGATACGCAGTATTTT. Translation gives CASSSSGTSGGYTDTQYF.

V gene TRBV7-9 combines with J gene TRBJ1-1; tentative D call: TRBD1 (5 bases). Germline V lookup: CDR1 SEHNR, CDR2 FQNEAQ (reference sequence). V was pared by 6 bases and J by 4 bases, with 12 bases between. This CDR3 has 13 residues. CDR3 in DNA: TGTGCCAGCAGTCAAGGGGTGGGCACTGAAGCTTTCTTT. This sequence encodes CASSQGVGTEAFF.

This chain joins TRBV18 and TRBJ1-6; 7 nucleotides align to TRBD1. V trimming: 4 bases; J trimming: 5 bases; junction bases outside the gene matches: 2. CDR1 and CDR2 (germline): KGHSH, LQKENI. This CDR3 comprises 14 residues. The CDR3 protein is CASSQDRDNSPLHF. For the CDR3, the DNA is TGTGCCAGCTCACAAGACAGGGATAATTCACCCCTCCACTTT. Filled out from reference TRBV18 and TRBJ1-6, the complete variable domain reads NAGVMQNPRHLVRRRGQEARLRCSPMKGHSHVYWYRQLPEEGLKFMVYLQKENIIDESGMPKERFSAEFPKEGPSILRIQQVVRGDSAAYFCASSQDRDNSPLHFGNGTRLTVT.

This clone appeared a single time. The germline gene is not matched at one end of the junction; a read error may be the cause. The chain recombines TRBV7-7 with TRBJ2-1; weak D call: TRBD2 (6 bases). Germline V gene lookup returns CDR1 SSHAT and CDR2 FNYEAQ (reference sequence). The CDR3 has 13 residues. CDR3 coding DNA: TGTGCTAGCAGCAAAGCCGGGACTGAAAAGCAGTTCTTC. Amino acids: CASSKAGTEKQFF.

This chain uses TRBV30 with TRBJ2-5; D call uncertain. The CDR3 is 12 residues long. The V end was cut by 4 bases, the J end by 0 bases, with 6 bases between. The germline CDR1 and CDR2 sequences are GTSNPN and SVGIG (reference sequence). The CDR3 region has the DNA TGTGCCTGGAACGGTAACCAAGAGACCCAGTACTTC. This translates into CAWNGNQETQYF.